The 32 T cell receptor beta chains below all came from one sample that was sequenced in a study of cytomegalovirus exposure and HLA in healthy donors. A multiplex PCR was run with 60 Vbeta primers and 13 Jbeta primers. Sequenced by immunoSEQ multiplex PCR; TCRdb stores in-frame clones only, minus some. The repertoire holds some 180,000 clones, with approximately 80% as singletons. The specimen sequenced was PBMCs. The receptors stem from a woman under 40 in good health and CMV-seropositive.

This clone was recorded once. V is TRBV9 and J is TRBJ2-2; 10 positions match TRBD1. Germline trimming cut 1 base from V and 7 bases from J; bases unmatched to any gene: 4. Germline loops: CDR1 SGDLS, CDR2 YYNGEE. This CDR3 spans 15 amino acids. The CDR3 loop is CASSVRDRGYGELFF. As DNA, the CDR3 is TGTGCCAGCAGCGTAAGGGACAGGGGCTACGGGGAGCTGTTTTTT.

V and J are TRBV4-1 and TRBJ1-4; D is uncertain. Germline CDR1 and CDR2: MGHRA and YSYEKL. The CDR3 is 13 residues long. V was pared by 3 bases and J by 8 bases, with 10 bases between. The CDR3 DNA follows: TGCGCCAGCAGCCATGGGAGCTGGGAAAAACTGTTTTTT. Its protein is CASSHGSWEKLFF.

This rearrangement joins TRBV12-5 to TRBJ1-4; unclear D gene. In germline, CDR1 is LGHNT, CDR2 FRNRAP. The CDR3 has 14 residues. The germline V and J ends were trimmed by 1 base and 6 bases, with 9 bases remaining between them. The CDR3 nucleotides are TGTGCTAGTGGTTTGGGACGACTGGATGAAAAACTGTTTTTT. Translating gives CASGLGRLDEKLFF.

V gene TRBV11-3 combines with J gene TRBJ1-4; tentative D call: TRBD1 (6 bases). Germline-derived CDR1 and CDR2 are SGHNT and YENEEA. The CDR3 is 14 amino acids. V was clipped by 5 bases and J by 3 bases, with 10 bases between them. This chain's CDR3 is CASSPGGPNEKLFF. CDR3 DNA: TGTGCCAGCAGCCCTGGGGGCCCTAATGAAAAACTGTTTTTT.

The chain carries TRBV18 and TRBJ2-5; maybe TRBD2 (5 bases). The CDR3 sequence is 14 residues long. The V gene's germline CDR1 is KGHSH and CDR2 LQKENI. V lost 3 bases and J 1 base, leaving 9 bases between the germline ends. The CDR3 loop reads CASSPPGTQETQYF. The CDR3 DNA reads as TGTGCCAGCTCACCTCCGGGAACCCAAGAGACCCAGTACTTC. The complete variable domain, with remaining parts taken from reference TRBV18 and TRBJ2-5, reads NAGVMQNPRHLVRRRGQEARLRCSPMKGHSHVYWYRQLPEEGLKFMVYLQKENIIDESGMPKERFSAEFPKEGPSILRIQQVVRGDSAAYFCASSPPGTQETQYFGPGTRLLVL.

This clone appeared a few times. This chain connects TRBV10-1 to TRBJ2-3, with a weak D call TRBD1 (5 bases). V was pared by 2 bases and J by 1 base, with 16 bases between. Germline CDR1 WNHNN, CDR2 SYGVQD (reference sequence). This CDR3 has 17 residues. The CDR3 here is CASSEKVQGFRTDTQYF. The CDR3 nucleotides read TGCGCCAGCAGTGAGAAAGTTCAGGGTTTCCGCACAGATACGCAGTATTTT.

This rearrangement joins TRBV5-5 to TRBJ2-7, with D possibly being TRBD2 (6 bases). The germline CDR1 and CDR2 sequences are SGHKS and YYEKEE (reference sequence). CDR3 length: 19 amino acids. The V and J ends lost 2 bases and 1 base respectively, with 25 bases between them. The CDR3 region is CASSFNTPRGVPLSYEQYF. The CDR3 DNA follows: TGTGCCAGCAGCTTCAATACCCCCCGCGGGGTTCCGCTATCCTACGAGCAGTACTTC.

This chain connects TRBV28 to TRBJ1-5; the D is unclear. V lost 6 bases and J 1 base, leaving 10 bases between the germline ends. CDR1 and CDR2 from the germline V gene are MDHEN and SYDVKM. CDR3 length: 14 amino acids. CDR3 bases: TGTGCCAGCAGCCCGGGAGAAAGCAATCAGCCCCAGCATTTT. Translation: CASSPGESNQPQHF. Filled out from reference TRBV28 and TRBJ1-5, the complete variable domain reads DVKVTQSSRYLVKRTGEKVFLECVQDMDHENMFWYRQDPGLGLRLIYFSYDVKMKEKGDIPEGYSVSREKKERFSLILESASTNQTSMYLCASSPGESNQPQHFGDGTRLSIL.

The J gene is TRBJ1-5, the V gene TRBV30, with 7 bases lining up with TRBD1. The ends lost 3 bases at V and 0 bases at J; junction bases unmatched: 5. Germline lookup yields CDR1 GTSNPN and CDR2 SVGIG (reference sequence). The CDR3 contains 15 residues. CDR3 sequence reads: CAWSRGTFSNQPQHF. The CDR3 DNA reads as TGTGCCTGGAGCAGGGGGACTTTTAGCAATCAGCCCCAGCATTTT.

This clone has a handful of counts. This chain uses TRBV5-1 with TRBJ1-2; the D is unclear. The germline CDR1 and CDR2 sequences are SGHRS and YFSETQ. Trimming took off 4 bases at V and 3 bases at J, with 13 bases between the two ends. This CDR3 spans 14 amino acids. The CDR3 nucleotides are TGCGCCAGCAGCCACGGGTGGGGAGACTATGGCTACACCTTC. Translation: CASSHGWGDYGYTF.

This sequence joins TRBV25-1 and TRBJ2-7; no reliable D call. The V end was cut by 1 base, the J end by 3 bases, with 10 bases between. Germline CDR1 is MGHDK and CDR2 is SYGVNS. The CDR3 has 14 residues. CDR3 in amino acids: CASSESGVLYEQYF. CDR3 DNA: TGTGCCAGCAGTGAATCCGGAGTCCTCTACGAGCAGTACTTC.

This rearrangement joins TRBV7-9 to TRBJ2-7, with 8 bases aligning to TRBD1. Germline CDR1 SEHNR, CDR2 FQNEAQ (reference sequence). The V and J ends lost 5 bases and 7 bases, in that order; junction bases with no gene match: 10. The CDR3 has 14 amino acids. CDR3 region: CASSERTGQGEQYF. The CDR3, as DNA: TGTGCCAGCAGCGAGAGGACAGGGCAGGGGGAGCAGTACTTC.

Notes on this clone: Germline is not matched at one junction end, which may reflect a read error. The CDR3 loop is CASSSDRGDSPFHF. For the CDR3, the DNA is TGTGCCAGCAGTTCGGACAGGGGGGATTCACCCTTCCACTTT. The rearrangement links TRBV6-5 to TRBJ1-6; 10 bases align to TRBD1. Germline CDR1 reads MNHEY; CDR2 reads SVGAGI. This CDR3 is built from 14 residues.

The CDR3 DNA sequence: TGTGCCAGTAGTCCCTCTCCCGGAGGGGCGCACACAGATACGCAGTATTTT. It is translated as CASSPSPGGAHTDTQYF. The chain recombines TRBV19 with TRBJ2-3; the D gene is possibly TRBD2 (6 bases). The CDR3 runs to 17 residues. Germline V gene lookup returns CDR1 LNHDA and CDR2 SQIVND (reference sequence). Trimming removed 5 bases at V and 2 bases at J, with 20 bases between.

J is TRBJ1-1 and V is TRBV30; D perhaps matches TRBD1 (6 bases). Germline CDR1 is GTSNPN and CDR2 is SVGIG (reference sequence). The V end lost 4 bases, the J end lost 8 bases, and 11 bases lay between the germline ends. There are 11 residues in the CDR3. Written as DNA, the CDR3 is TGTGCCTGGACCCAGGGGACCGAAGCTTTCTTT. Encoded protein: CAWTQGTEAFF.

CDR3: CASSPGQTDTQYF. The CDR3 DNA follows: TGTGCCAGCAGCCCGGGACAGACAGATACGCAGTATTTT. This chain joins TRBV7-9 and TRBJ2-3; 7 bases agree with TRBD1. Germline V lookup: CDR1 SEHNR, CDR2 FQNEAQ (reference sequence). The length of the CDR3 is 13 residues. Unmatched junction bases numbered 2, after V lost 5 bases and J lost 3 bases.

The CDR3 nucleotides read TGTGCCAGCAGCTTAGGACTAGCGGGGGGCGGGGAGCTGTTTTTT. It yields the protein CASSLGLAGGGELFF. This chain uses TRBV7-8 with TRBJ2-2; 13 nucleotides line up with TRBD2. The CDR3 is made up of 15 amino acids. The ends lost 1 base at V and 7 bases at J; junction bases unmatched: 0. Germline V gene lookup returns CDR1 SGHVS and CDR2 FQNEAQ.

V gene TRBV2 combines with J gene TRBJ1-6; perhaps TRBD1 as D (5 bases). CDR1 and CDR2 (germline): SNHLY, FYNNEI. The CDR3 extends over 17 amino acids. Trimming cost V 8 bases and J 2 bases, with 19 bases left between them. The CDR3 spells CASGYLRVTAYNSPLHF. In nucleotides, the CDR3 is TGTGCCAGCGGGTACTTAAGAGTGACAGCCTATAATTCACCCCTCCACTTT.

The chain links TRBV4-3 to TRBJ2-2; no clear D. The germline V and J ends were trimmed by 4 bases and 4 bases, with 13 bases remaining between them. The CDR3 runs to 15 residues. Per the germline V gene, CDR1 is LGHNA and CDR2 is YSLEER. The DNA for the CDR3 is TGCGCCAGCAGCCCCATGGCCTCGGGCACCGGGGAGCTGTTTTTT. Its translation: CASSPMASGTGELFF.

This clone was recorded only once. The gene calls are TRBV7-9 and TRBJ1-2, with D possibly TRBD1 on 5 matching bases. CDR3 length: 13 amino acids. V lost 0 bases and J 13 bases, leaving 15 bases between the germline ends. Per germline, CDR1 SEHNR and CDR2 FQNEAQ (reference sequence). In nucleotides, the CDR3 is TGTGCCAGCAGCTTAGCAGACAGCCCTGCTTTCACCTTC. Protein sequence: CASSLADSPAFTF.

The genes are TRBV11-2 and TRBJ2-2, with unresolved D. The length of the CDR3 is 13 residues. Germline loops: CDR1 SGHAT, CDR2 FQNNGV. Trimming stripped 6 bases from V and 1 base from J, with 6 bases between. The CDR3 nucleotides are TGTGCCAGCAGACTTATGAACACCGGGGAGCTGTTTTTT. Protein product: CASRLMNTGELFF.

This rearrangement joins TRBV19 to TRBJ2-3; TRBD2 is a possible D gene (7 bases). CDR3 length: 15 amino acids. CDR1 is LNHDA, CDR2 SQIVND, per germline (reference sequence). The V and J ends lost 7 bases and 2 bases respectively, with 16 bases between them. This chain's CDR3 is CASTSGAGDTDTQYF. In nucleotides, the CDR3 is TGTGCCAGTACATCGGGGGCGGGGGACACAGATACGCAGTATTTT.

The J gene is TRBJ2-5, the V gene TRBV29-1, with a possible D match to TRBD1 (6 bases). The DNA matches TRBJ2-7 better at its end, which makes the J call doubtful. Germline lookup yields CDR1 SQVTM and CDR2 ANQGSEA. The CDR3 has 13 residues. The CDR3 bases are TGCAGCGTTGAAGATCAAGGGGGCTACGAGCAGTACTTC. Translation gives CSVEDQGGYEQYF.

This chain links TRBV5-6 with TRBJ1-1; maybe TRBD1 (5 bases). Looked up from germline, CDR1 is SGHDT and CDR2 is YYEEEE. The CDR3 length is 16 residues. Between the trimmed V and J ends, which lost 0 bases and 6 bases, there was a span of 18 bases. The CDR3 DNA reads as TGTGCCAGCAGCTTGGACCACAGGTCGCCCCCCGCTGAAGCTTTCTTT. Its protein is CASSLDHRSPPAEAFF. The full variable domain, with the rest looked up from reference TRBV5-6 and TRBJ1-1, is DAGVTQSPTHLIKTRGQQVTLRCSPKSGHDTVSWYQQALGQGPQFIFQYYEEEERQRGNFPDRFSGHQFPNYSSELNVNALLLGDSALYLCASSLDHRSPPAEAFFGQGTRLTVV.

The chain links TRBV18 to TRBJ2-2; D uncertain. The CDR3 loop spans 15 amino acids. V lost 6 bases and J 4 bases, leaving 15 bases between the germline ends. CDR1 KGHSH and CDR2 LQKENI come from the germline V gene. The CDR3 DNA is TGTGCCAGCTCCCTCGTTTTGCGGTCCACCGGGGAGCTGTTTTTT. It encodes CASSLVLRSTGELFF.

Only one count was recorded for this clone. The chain has TRBV4-1 and TRBJ1-5; D is perhaps TRBD1 (6 bases). Trimming took 0 bases from V and 2 from J, leaving 14 bases between them. In germline, CDR1 is MGHRA, CDR2 YSYEKL. This CDR3 has 17 amino acids. The CDR3 DNA reads TGCGCCAGCAGCCAAGATAGGTGGGGGCAGCGCAATCAGCCCCAGCATTTT. This translates into CASSQDRWGQRNQPQHF.

The chain employs TRBV28 and TRBJ2-1, with TRBD1 as a possible D gene (6 bases). This CDR3 is 14 amino acids long. V was clipped by 5 bases and J by 4 bases, with 12 bases between them. The germline V gene has CDR1 MDHEN and CDR2 SYDVKM. The chain's CDR3 is CASSATGFYNEQFF. The CDR3 region has the DNA TGTGCCAGCAGTGCGACAGGCTTTTACAATGAGCAGTTCTTC.

The table lists this clone with a few counts. The CDR3 region is CASSPLSTGELFF. The CDR3 region has the DNA TGTGCCAGCAGCCCATTGAGCACCGGGGAGCTGTTTTTT. V usage is TRBV16 and J usage is TRBJ2-2; D unresolved. Germline V lookup: CDR1 KGHSY, CDR2 FQNENV. This CDR3 comprises 13 residues. Trimming removed 4 bases from V and 4 bases from J, with 7 bases in between.

The rearrangement uses TRBV7-8 and TRBJ2-7; TRBD1 might be the D (5 bases). Germline values: CDR1 SGHVS, CDR2 FQNEAQ. V lost 5 bases, J lost 3 bases, and 11 bases lay in between. The length of the CDR3 is 13 residues. DNA for the CDR3: TGTGCCAGCAGCCTTATGACAGTCTACGAGCAGTACTTC. Protein sequence: CASSLMTVYEQYF.

This clone came up a few times. The rearrangement links TRBV4-1 to TRBJ1-1; 7 bases are a match to TRBD1. V shed 4 bases and J 0 bases; nucleotides not matched to a gene: 11. Germline V gene data show CDR1 as MGHRA and CDR2 as YSYEKL. The CDR3 has 17 residues. This chain's CDR3 is CASSLLFGGQLNTEAFF. The CDR3 nucleotides read TGCGCCAGCAGCCTTCTCTTTGGGGGACAGTTGAACACTGAAGCTTTCTTT.

The rearrangement uses TRBV9 and TRBJ2-1; 8 bases are shared with TRBD1. Germline lookup yields CDR1 SGDLS and CDR2 YYNGEE. This CDR3 contains 13 residues. V was clipped by 4 bases and J by 6 bases; unmatched bases: 3. The CDR3 reads CASSKDRVNEQFF. CDR3 in DNA: TGTGCCAGCAGCAAGGACAGGGTCAATGAGCAGTTCTTC.

The J gene is TRBJ2-7, the V gene TRBV12-5; the match to TRBD1 covers 9 bases. The CDR3 consists of 15 residues. The junction had 10 bases not matched to a gene; V was cut back by 4 bases and J by 6 bases. Germline V gene sequence: CDR1 LGHNT, CDR2 FRNRAP. This CDR3 is CASGSPGQGPLEQYF. The CDR3 coding sequence is TGTGCTAGTGGTTCCCCGGGACAGGGACCCCTCGAGCAGTACTTC.